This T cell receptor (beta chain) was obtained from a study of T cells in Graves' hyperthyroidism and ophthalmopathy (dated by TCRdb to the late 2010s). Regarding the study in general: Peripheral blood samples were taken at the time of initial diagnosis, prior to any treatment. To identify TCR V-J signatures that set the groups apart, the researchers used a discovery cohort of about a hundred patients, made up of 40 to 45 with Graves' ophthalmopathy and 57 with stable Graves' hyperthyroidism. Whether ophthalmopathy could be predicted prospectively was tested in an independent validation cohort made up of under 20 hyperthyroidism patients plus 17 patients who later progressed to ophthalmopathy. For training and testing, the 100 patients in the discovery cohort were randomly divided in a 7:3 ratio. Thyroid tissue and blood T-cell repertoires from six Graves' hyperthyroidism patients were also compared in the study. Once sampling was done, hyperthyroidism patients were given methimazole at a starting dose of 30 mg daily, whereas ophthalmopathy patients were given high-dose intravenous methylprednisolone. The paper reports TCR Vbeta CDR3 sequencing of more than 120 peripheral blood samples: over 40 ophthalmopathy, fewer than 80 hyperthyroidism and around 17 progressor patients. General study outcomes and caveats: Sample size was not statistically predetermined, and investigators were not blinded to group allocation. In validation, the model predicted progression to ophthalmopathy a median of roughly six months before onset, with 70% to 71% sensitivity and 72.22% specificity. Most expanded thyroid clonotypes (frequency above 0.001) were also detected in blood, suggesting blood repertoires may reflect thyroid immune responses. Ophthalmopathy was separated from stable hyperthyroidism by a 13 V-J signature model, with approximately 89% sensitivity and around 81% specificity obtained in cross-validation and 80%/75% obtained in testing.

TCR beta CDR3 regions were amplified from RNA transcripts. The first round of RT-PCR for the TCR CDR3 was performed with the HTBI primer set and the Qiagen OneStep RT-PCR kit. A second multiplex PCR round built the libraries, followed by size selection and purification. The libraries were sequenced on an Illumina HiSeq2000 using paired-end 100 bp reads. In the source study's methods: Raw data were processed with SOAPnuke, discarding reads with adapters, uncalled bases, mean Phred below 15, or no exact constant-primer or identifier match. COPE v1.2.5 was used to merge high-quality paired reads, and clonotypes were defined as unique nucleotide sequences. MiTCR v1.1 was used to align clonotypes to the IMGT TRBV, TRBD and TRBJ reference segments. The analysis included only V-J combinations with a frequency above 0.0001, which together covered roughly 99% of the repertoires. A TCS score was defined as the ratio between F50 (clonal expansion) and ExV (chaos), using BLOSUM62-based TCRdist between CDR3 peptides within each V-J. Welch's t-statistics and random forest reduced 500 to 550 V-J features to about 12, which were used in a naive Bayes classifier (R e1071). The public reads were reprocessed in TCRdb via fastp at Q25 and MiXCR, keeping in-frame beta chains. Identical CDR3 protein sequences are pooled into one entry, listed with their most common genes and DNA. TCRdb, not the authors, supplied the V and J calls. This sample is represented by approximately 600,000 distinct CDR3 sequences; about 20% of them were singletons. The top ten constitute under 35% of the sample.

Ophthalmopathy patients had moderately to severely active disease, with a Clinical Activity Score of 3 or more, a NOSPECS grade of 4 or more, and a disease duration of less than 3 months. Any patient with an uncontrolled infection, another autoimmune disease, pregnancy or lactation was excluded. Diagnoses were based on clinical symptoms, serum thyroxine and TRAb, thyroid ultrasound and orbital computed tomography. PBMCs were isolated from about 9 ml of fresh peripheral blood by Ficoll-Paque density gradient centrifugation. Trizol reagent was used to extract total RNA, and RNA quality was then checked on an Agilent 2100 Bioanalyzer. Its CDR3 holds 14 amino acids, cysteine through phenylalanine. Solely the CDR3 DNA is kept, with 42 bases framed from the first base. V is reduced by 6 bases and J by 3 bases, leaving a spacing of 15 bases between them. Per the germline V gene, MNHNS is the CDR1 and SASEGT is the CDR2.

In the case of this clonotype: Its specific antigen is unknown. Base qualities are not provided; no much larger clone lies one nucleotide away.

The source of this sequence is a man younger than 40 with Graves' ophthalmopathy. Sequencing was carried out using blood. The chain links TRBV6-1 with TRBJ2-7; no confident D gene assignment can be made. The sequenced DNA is TGTGCCAGCAGACCGTCAGGCAGTATCTACGAGCAGTACTTC. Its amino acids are CASRPSGSIYEQYF.